Described below is a single T cell receptor beta chain sequence and its context. What it recognizes is unknown. The data were taken from a study of post-analysis software for immune sequencing data. Points from the study as a whole: A handful of TRBV segments were significantly more frequent in patients than in controls. TRBV5-6, TRBV5-1 and TRBV20-1 were among these segments.

The CDR3 has 15 amino acids. From germline, CDR1 is SGDLS and CDR2 YYNGEE. V lost 0 bases and J 2 bases, leaving 12 bases between the germline ends. Tagging with unique molecular identifiers was a feature of the TCR beta cDNA libraries. MiXCR, applied by TCRdb to the PCR reads, yields one record per CDR3 protein. Of roughly 620,000 distinct CDR3 sequences listed, around 40% are singletons. Sequenced: blood. The source is a girl between 10 and 17 years old with multiple sclerosis. The chain carries TRBV9 and TRBJ2-7; a weak D match, TRBD2 (5 bases). CDR3 residues: CASSVGGGPTYEQYF. DNA for the CDR3: TGTGCCAGCAGCGTAGGTGGCGGGCCCACCTACGAGCAGTACTTC.